Presented here are 29 T cell receptor beta chains from one specimen sequenced in a study of beta chain features in type 1 diabetes. Investigators reverse transcribed all isolated RNA, so they sequenced expressed TCRB transcripts. Sequencing used immunoSEQ multiplex PCR; TCRdb keeps in-frame clones, though not all of them. The sample includes about 260,000 clones, around 68% of them seen just once. Sequencing was performed on naive CD4+ T cells from blood. Receptor source: a man in his thirties or forties in good health.

This sequence joins TRBV29-1 and TRBJ2-3; D possibly corresponds to TRBD2 (6 bases). The CDR3 totals 13 residues. Germline values: CDR1 SQVTM, CDR2 ANQGSEA. Trimming left V 1 base short and J 7 bases short, with 12 bases between. In DNA, the CDR3 is TGCAGCGTTGAAGCTAGGCGGGACTATACGCAGTATTTT. This gives the protein CSVEARRDYTQYF.

The chain joins TRBV29-1 to TRBJ2-4; D gene ambiguous. V dropped 8 bases and J dropped 0 bases, with 8 bases sitting between them. The CDR3 totals 12 residues. Germline loops: CDR1 SQVTM, CDR2 ANQGSEA. The CDR3 bases are TGCAGCTACGAGACAGCCAAAAACATTCAGTACTTC. It yields the protein CSYETAKNIQYF. Complete variable domain (other parts from reference TRBV29-1 and TRBJ2-4): SAVISQKPSRDICQRGTSLTIQCQVDSQVTMMFWYRQQPGQSLTLIATANQGSEATYESGFVIDKFPISRPNLTFSTLTVSNMSPEDSSIYLCSYETAKNIQYFGAGTRLSVL.

This clone was detected only once. The chain is built from TRBV7-9 and TRBJ1-2; D is uncertain. Looked up from germline, CDR1 is SEHNR and CDR2 is FQNEAQ (reference sequence). The CDR3 is 13 amino acids. The V and J ends lost 3 bases and 7 bases respectively, with 12 bases between them. DNA for the CDR3: TGTGCCAGCAGCTTTCAAGAGGCGGTTGGCTACACCTTC. Translating it yields CASSFQEAVGYTF.

V gene TRBV5-1 combines with J gene TRBJ2-7, with a weak D call TRBD1 (6 bases). The CDR3 covers 11 residues. CDR1 and CDR2 (germline): SGHRS, YFSETQ. Trimming stripped 2 bases from V and 7 bases from J, with 7 bases between. The CDR3 spells CASSFQGEQYF. The DNA of the CDR3 is TGCGCCAGCAGCTTTCAGGGGGAGCAGTACTTC.

The gene calls are TRBV2 and TRBJ2-4; perhaps TRBD1 as D (5 bases). The CDR3 runs 13 residues. V shed 8 bases and J shed 0 bases, with 8 bases lying between them. Germline CDR1 SNHLY, CDR2 FYNNEI. The CDR3 bases are TGTGCCAGCGACAGTTTAGCCAAAAACATTCAGTACTTC. Encoded protein: CASDSLAKNIQYF.

The CDR3 reads CAWSEVSYEQYF. The CDR3 DNA follows: TGTGCCTGGAGTGAAGTCTCCTACGAGCAGTACTTC. The rearrangement uses TRBV30 and TRBJ2-5; D gene uncertain. The J call may be mistaken, given a closer DNA end match to TRBJ2-7. The CDR3 consists of 12 residues. The germline gives CDR1 GTSNPN, CDR2 SVGIG (reference sequence).

The J gene is TRBJ1-5, the V gene TRBV25-1, with a possible D match to TRBD1 (6 bases). The germline gives CDR1 MGHDK, CDR2 SYGVNS. The V and J ends lost 5 bases and 3 bases respectively, with 17 bases between them. The CDR3 sequence is 16 residues long. CDR3 DNA: TGTGCCAGCAGTTCCGGAGGGGGGAGTAACAATCAGCCCCAGCATTTT. Protein: CASSSGGGSNNQPQHF.

V and J are TRBV2 and TRBJ2-1; D possibly matches TRBD1 or TRBD2 (5 bases each). In germline, CDR1 is SNHLY, CDR2 FYNNEI. Deletions cut 4 bases from V and 9 bases from J, with 13 bases between. CDR3 length: 13 amino acids. The CDR3 is CASSGKFGGEQFF. CDR3 coding DNA: TGTGCCAGCAGTGGAAAGTTTGGGGGTGAGCAGTTCTTC.

The CDR3 loop is CASSDKGIRNIQYF. DNA of the CDR3: TGCGCCAGCAGTGATAAAGGGATTCGGAACATTCAGTACTTC. V usage is TRBV10-2 and J usage is TRBJ2-4; D not resolved. Trimming pared 3 bases from V and 7 bases from J, leaving 13 bases between. Germline V gene sequence: CDR1 WSHSY, CDR2 SAAADI. This CDR3 contains 14 residues.

This clone occurred once. This chain uses TRBV9 with TRBJ1-2, with D possibly being TRBD1 (5 bases). CDR3 length: 12 amino acids. From germline, CDR1 is SGDLS and CDR2 YYNGEE. V was clipped by 7 bases and J by 6 bases, with 13 bases between them. CDR3 nucleotide sequence: TGTGCCAGCGGGGCTTACCGCGATGGCTACACCTTC. As protein: CASGAYRDGYTF.

This chain connects TRBV6-1 to TRBJ2-1; tentatively, D is TRBD1 (5 bases). Germline loops: CDR1 MNHNS, CDR2 SASEGT. Trimming took 6 bases from V and 0 from J, leaving 9 bases between them. The CDR3 is made up of 14 amino acids. CDR3 in amino acids: CASRPTVSYNEQFF. CDR3 nucleotide sequence: TGTGCCAGCAGGCCGACAGTCTCCTACAATGAGCAGTTCTTC.

The genes are TRBV6-1 and TRBJ1-1; tentative D call: TRBD1 (5 bases). This CDR3 spans 15 amino acids. Germline CDR1 and CDR2: MNHNS and SASEGT. The V end lost 2 bases, the J end lost 0 bases, and 10 bases lay between the germline ends. The CDR3 DNA follows: TGTGCCAGCAGTGAACAGGGTGGTATGAACACTGAAGCTTTCTTT. Amino acids: CASSEQGGMNTEAFF.

This chain links TRBV7-9 with TRBJ2-3, with D tentatively TRBD2 (6 bases). CDR1 and CDR2 from the germline V gene are SEHNR and FQNEAQ (reference sequence). The V end was cut by 6 bases, the J end by 3 bases, with 16 bases between. CDR3 length: 15 residues. The CDR3 DNA sequence: TGTGCCAGCAGTCCCGGGGGAGCGGTGACAGATACGCAGTATTTT. Translation: CASSPGGAVTDTQYF.

This clone came up a few times. The chain employs TRBV2 and TRBJ2-5; no firm D call. The CDR3 covers 14 residues. Trimming stripped 2 bases from V and 0 bases from J, with 7 bases between. Germline-derived CDR1 and CDR2 are SNHLY and FYNNEI. CDR3 sequence: CASSEMTDQETQYF. CDR3 nucleotides: TGTGCCAGCAGTGAAATGACGGACCAAGAGACCCAGTACTTC.

This clone was counted a single time. V gene TRBV10-3 combines with J gene TRBJ1-2; D is undetermined. From germline, CDR1 is ENHRY and CDR2 SYGVKD. The CDR3 contains 13 residues. V lost 0 bases and J lost 4, with 6 bases in between. Here the CDR3 reads CAISESTSYGYTF. In nucleotides, the CDR3 is TGTGCCATCAGTGAGTCGACAAGCTATGGCTACACCTTC.

The rearrangement uses TRBV5-1 and TRBJ2-7; TRBD2 is a possible D gene (6 bases). The V end was cut by 4 bases, the J end by 6 bases, with 11 bases between. The germline V gene has CDR1 SGHRS and CDR2 YFSETQ. The CDR3 contains 12 residues. The CDR3 sequence is CASSDLASEQYF. The CDR3 coding sequence is TGCGCCAGCAGCGACCTAGCGAGCGAGCAGTACTTC.

This chain uses TRBV30 with TRBJ2-7; 9 nucleotides match TRBD1. Germline V gives CDR1 GTSNPN, CDR2 SVGIG (reference sequence). V was pared by 3 bases and J by 1 base, with 4 bases of the junction left unmatched. The CDR3 extends over 14 amino acids. CDR3 amino acids: CAWSSDRGSYEQYF. The CDR3 nucleotides read TGTGCCTGGAGCTCGGACAGGGGATCCTACGAGCAGTACTTC.

Only a few counts were recorded for this clone. This chain joins TRBV15 and TRBJ2-7, with 10 bases matching TRBD1. The V gene end was trimmed by 3 bases and the J gene end by 5 bases; junction bases not matched to a gene: 4. The length of the CDR3 is 14 residues. Germline V CDR1 and CDR2: LNHNV, YYDKDF (reference sequence). The CDR3 protein is CATSRPGQGNEQYF. The CDR3 nucleotides are TGTGCCACCAGCAGGCCGGGACAGGGGAACGAGCAGTACTTC. The whole variable domain, remainder taken from reference TRBV15 and TRBJ2-7, is DAMVIQNPRYQVTQFGKPVTLSCSQTLNHNVMYWYQQKSSQAPKLLFHYYDKDFNNEADTPDNFQSRRPNTSFCFLDIRSPGLGDTAMYLCATSRPGQGNEQYFGPGTRLTVT.

The chain is built from TRBV5-1 and TRBJ1-1; a possible D gene is TRBD1 (5 bases). V was shortened by 0 bases and J by 6 bases, with 12 bases between the two germline ends. The CDR3 loop spans 14 amino acids. CDR1 and CDR2 (germline): SGHRS, YFSETQ. CDR3 sequence: CASSLAQGSAEAFF. As DNA, the CDR3 is TGCGCCAGCAGCTTGGCGCAGGGTAGCGCTGAAGCTTTCTTT.

The V and J genes are TRBV30 and TRBJ1-2; D remains ambiguous. The V gene lost 2 bases and the J gene lost 2 bases, with 12 bases spanning the gap. The CDR3 is 14 residues long. CDR1 GTSNPN and CDR2 SVGIG come from the germline V gene (reference sequence). CDR3 protein: CAWSWSGRNYGYTF. The CDR3 DNA reads as TGTGCCTGGAGTTGGTCCGGCAGGAACTATGGCTACACCTTC.

The chain combines TRBV5-1 with TRBJ2-1, with 9 nucleotides matching TRBD2. The CDR3 is made up of 15 amino acids. After removal of 7 bases from V and 6 bases from J, the junction contained 11 bases not matched to a gene. Germline CDR1 is SGHRS and CDR2 is YFSETQ. CDR3 residues: CASYSGTSSGNEQFF. The CDR3 DNA reads as TGCGCCAGCTACTCCGGGACTAGCTCCGGCAATGAGCAGTTCTTC. Supplemented by reference TRBV5-1 and TRBJ2-1, the full variable domain reads KAGVTQTPRYLIKTRGQQVTLSCSPISGHRSVSWYQQTPGQGLQFLFEYFSETQRNKGNFPGRFSGRQFSNSRSEMNVSTLELGDSALYLCASYSGTSSGNEQFFGPGTRLTVL.

The chain recombines TRBV29-1 with TRBJ1-1; D remains ambiguous. Trimming stripped 8 bases from V and 6 bases from J, with 10 bases between. The CDR3 covers 10 residues. Germline CDR1 SQVTM, CDR2 ANQGSEA. In DNA form, the CDR3 reads TGCAGCATGCAAGTGGCTGAAGCTTTCTTT. Its translation is CSMQVAEAFF. The complete variable domain, with remaining parts taken from reference TRBV29-1 and TRBJ1-1, reads SAVISQKPSRDICQRGTSLTIQCQVDSQVTMMFWYRQQPGQSLTLIATANQGSEATYESGFVIDKFPISRPNLTFSTLTVSNMSPEDSSIYLCSMQVAEAFFGQGTRLTVV.

This clone was found once. The V and J genes are TRBV7-2 and TRBJ2-2; 9 bases are shared with TRBD1. Germline V gives CDR1 SGHTA, CDR2 FQGNSA. Unmatched junction bases numbered 3, after V lost 7 bases and J lost 0 bases. The CDR3 consists of 15 residues. The DNA for the CDR3 is TGTGCCAGCACCCGGGACAGGGCGAACACCGGGGAGCTGTTTTTT. Residues: CASTRDRANTGELFF.

This sequence joins TRBV9 and TRBJ2-1, with D possibly matching TRBD1 (6 bases). V lost 3 bases and J lost 5, with 12 bases in between. Germline CDR1 and CDR2: SGDLS and YYNGEE. The CDR3 runs to 14 residues. CDR3: CASSAGQSNNEQFF. For the CDR3, the DNA is TGTGCCAGCAGCGCCGGACAGTCGAACAATGAGCAGTTCTTC.

J is TRBJ2-1 and V is TRBV11-2; unclear D gene. Trimming took off 0 bases at V and 6 bases at J, with 6 bases between the two ends. The CDR3 consists of 13 residues. The germline V gene has CDR1 SGHAT and CDR2 FQNNGV. CDR3 sequence: CASSLEPTNEQFF. The CDR3 DNA follows: TGTGCCAGCAGCTTAGAACCAACCAATGAGCAGTTCTTC.

The V gene is TRBV15, the J gene TRBJ2-3; the match to TRBD2 covers 9 bases. This CDR3 contains 16 residues. The V and J ends lost 1 base and 5 bases, in that order; junction bases with no gene match: 7. The germline gives CDR1 LNHNV, CDR2 YYDKDF (reference sequence). The CDR3 region is CATSRAPSGIKDTQYF. The CDR3 bases are TGTGCCACCAGCAGAGCACCTAGCGGGATAAAAGATACGCAGTATTTT.

The chain is built from TRBV9 and TRBJ2-7; 7 bases are a match to TRBD2. CDR1 is SGDLS, CDR2 YYNGEE, per germline. Unmatched junction bases numbered 10, after V lost 0 bases and J lost 7 bases. The CDR3 consists of 15 residues. In DNA, the CDR3 is TGTGCCAGCAGCGTAGCCCCGGGGGGACGGAGGGAGCAGTACTTC. This encodes CASSVAPGGRREQYF.

The chain carries TRBV7-2 and TRBJ2-5; no reliable D call. Near its end, the DNA agrees better with TRBJ2-7, so the J call may be wrong. Germline V CDR1 and CDR2: SGHTA, FQGNSA. This CDR3 contains 14 residues. The DNA for the CDR3 is TGTGCCAGCAGCTTAGCTCCCATACCCTACGAGCAGTACTTC. Translation gives CASSLAPIPYEQYF.

The J gene is TRBJ1-2, the V gene TRBV30, with 7 bases matching TRBD1. Germline assignment: CDR1 GTSNPN and CDR2 SVGIG (reference sequence). V gave up 6 bases and J gave up 5 bases; unmatched junction bases: 6. The CDR3 is made up of 12 amino acids. The CDR3 protein is CACLTGEYGYTF. The CDR3 coding sequence is TGTGCCTGCCTAACAGGGGAGTATGGCTACACCTTC.